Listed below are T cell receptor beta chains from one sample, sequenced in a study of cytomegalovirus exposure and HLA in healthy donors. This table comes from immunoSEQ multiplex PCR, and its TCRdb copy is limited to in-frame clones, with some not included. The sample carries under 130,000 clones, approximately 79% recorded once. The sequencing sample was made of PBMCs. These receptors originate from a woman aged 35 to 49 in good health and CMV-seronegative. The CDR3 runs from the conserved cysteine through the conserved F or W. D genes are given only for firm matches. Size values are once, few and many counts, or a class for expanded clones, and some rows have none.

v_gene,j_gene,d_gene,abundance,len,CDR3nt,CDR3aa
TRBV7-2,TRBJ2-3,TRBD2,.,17,TGTGCCAGCAGCTTGGGCGGGGGGGCTGGTGGCACAGATACGCAGTATTTT,CASSLGGGAGGTDTQYF
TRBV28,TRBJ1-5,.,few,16,TGTGCCAGCAGTCCCCGGTCGGGGTATAGCAATCAGCCCCAGCATTTT,CASSPRSGYSNQPQHF
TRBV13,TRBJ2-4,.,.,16,TGTGCCAGCAGCTCGGACCAGGGTGTCGGTTGGGACATTCAGTACTTC,CASSSDQGVGWDIQYF
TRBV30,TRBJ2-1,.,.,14,TGTGCCTGGGGTAAGGACAGTACGGGAAATGAGCAGTTCTTC,CAWGKDSTGNEQFF
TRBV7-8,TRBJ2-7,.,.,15,TGTGCCAGCAGCTTAGGACGCGGGATAGCCTACGAGCAGTACTTC,CASSLGRGIAYEQYF
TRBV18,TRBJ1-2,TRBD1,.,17,TGTGCCAGCTCACCGACGGAGGGACAGATGAACTACTATGGCTACACCTTC,CASSPTEGQMNYYGYTF
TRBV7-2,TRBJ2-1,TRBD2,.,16,TGTGCCAGCAGCGACCCCGGGACTAGGGGGGGCAATGAGCAGTTCTTC,CASSDPGTRGGNEQFF
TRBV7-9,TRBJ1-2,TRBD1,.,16,TGTGCCAGCAGCTTAGCCGGGGACAGGGAGGAGGATGGCTACACCTTC,CASSLAGDREEDGYTF
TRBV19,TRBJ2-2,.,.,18,TGTGCCAGTAGTATAGGGGCCCCGCGAGGGAGTAACACCGGGGAGCTGTTTTTT,CASSIGAPRGSNTGELFF
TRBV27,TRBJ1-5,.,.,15,TGTGCCAGCAGTTTAAGCAGGGGCAACAATCAGCCCCAGCATTTT,CASSLSRGNNQPQHF
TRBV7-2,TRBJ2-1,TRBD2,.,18,TGTGCCAGCAGCTTAGCGCCTGGCGGGAGGAGGTTGGGCAATGAGCAGTTCTTC,CASSLAPGGRRLGNEQFF
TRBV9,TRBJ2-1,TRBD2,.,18,TGTGCCAGCAGCGTAACACTAGCGGGGGATTCGGGGGACAATGAGCAGTTCTTC,CASSVTLAGDSGDNEQFF
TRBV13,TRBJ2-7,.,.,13,TGTGCCAGCAGCTTAGAAGCTAGCGACGAGCAGTACTTC,CASSLEASDEQYF
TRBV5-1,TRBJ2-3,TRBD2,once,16,TGCGCCAGCAGCTTCCGAGGGAGGGCCCTCACAGATACGCAGTATTTT,CASSFRGRALTDTQYF
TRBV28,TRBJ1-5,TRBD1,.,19,TGTGCCAGCATCTCCGGGGGACAGGAGCGCATAAGGAGCAATCAGCCCCAGCATTTT,CASISGGQERIRSNQPQHF
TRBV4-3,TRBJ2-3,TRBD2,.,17,TGCGCCAGCAGCCACGATGCGGGACTAGCGGGAGTGCATACGCAGTATTTT,CASSHDAGLAGVHTQYF
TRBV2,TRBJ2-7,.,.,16,TGTGCCAGCAGTGAAGCCCACAGGGTCCTCCTCTACGAGCAGTACTTC,CASSEAHRVLLYEQYF
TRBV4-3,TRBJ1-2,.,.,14,TGCGCCAGCAGCCAAGAACCGGTAAACTATGGCTACACCTTC,CASSQEPVNYGYTF
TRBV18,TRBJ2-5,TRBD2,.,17,TGTGCCAGCTCACCTCCGACTAGCGGGGGGCACGGGGAGACCCAGTACTTC,CASSPPTSGGHGETQYF
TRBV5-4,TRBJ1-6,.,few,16,TGTGCCAGCAGCTCCGGGGGGGGTAATTCTCATTCACCCCTCCACTTT,CASSSGGGNSHSPLHF
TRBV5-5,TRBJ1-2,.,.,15,TGTGCCAGCAGCTTGGCGGCGCAGACAACCTATGGCTACACCTTC,CASSLAAQTTYGYTF
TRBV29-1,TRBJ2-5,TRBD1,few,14,TGCAGCGTTGCGGAGACAGGGATTGCAGAGACCCAGTACTTC,CSVAETGIAETQYF
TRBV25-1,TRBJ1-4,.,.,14,TGTGCCAGCAGTCAGACTGCAACTAATGAAAAACTGTTTTTT,CASSQTATNEKLFF
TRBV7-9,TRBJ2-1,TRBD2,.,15,TGTGCCAGCAGCCGCCTAGCGGGAGGTCGGGGGGGGCAGTTCTTC,CASSRLAGGRGGQFF
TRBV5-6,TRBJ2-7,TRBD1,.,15,TGTGCCAGCAGCTTGGGTACCGGGACAGAGACGACTGAGTACTTC,CASSLGTGTETTEYF
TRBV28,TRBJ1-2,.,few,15,TGTGCCAGCAGTGCCGGGGGGGCGCGGGTTAAAGGCTACACCTTC,CASSAGGARVKGYTF
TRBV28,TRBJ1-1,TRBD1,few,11,TGTGCCAGCAGTTGGGACAGAAGAGCTTTCTTT,CASSWDRRAFF
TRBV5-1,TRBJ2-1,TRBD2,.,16,TGCGCCAGCAGCGCCTGGACTAGCGGATCCTACAATGAGCAGTTCTTC,CASSAWTSGSYNEQFF
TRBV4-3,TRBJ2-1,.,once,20,TGCGCCAGCAGCCAAGATAATCCGGTCCCACTACTGGCATCCGGCAATGAGCAGTTCTTC,CASSQDNPVPLLASGNEQFF
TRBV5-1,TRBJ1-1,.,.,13,TGCGCCAGCAGCGGACCCGGGGACACTGAAGCTTTCTTT,CASSGPGDTEAFF
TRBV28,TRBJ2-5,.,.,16,TGTGCCAGCACTACCCCCAGGACACATCTCCAAGAGACCCAGTACTTC,CASTTPRTHLQETQYF
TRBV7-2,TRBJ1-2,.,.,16,TGTGCCAGCAGCCCCACCAGATCACGAAGGGGCTATGGCTACACCTTC,CASSPTRSRRGYGYTF
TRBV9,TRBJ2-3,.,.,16,TGTGCCAGCAGCCCCGCCAAGCTAGCCTTCACAGATACGCAGTATTTT,CASSPAKLAFTDTQYF
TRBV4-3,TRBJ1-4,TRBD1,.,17,TGCGCCAGCAGCCGGGTTTTAACAGGGGGAACTAATGAAAAACTGTTTTTT,CASSRVLTGGTNEKLFF
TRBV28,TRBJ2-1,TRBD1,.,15,TGTGCCAGCAGCCCGACAGGGGGCCAGTACAATGAGCAGTTCTTC,CASSPTGGQYNEQFF
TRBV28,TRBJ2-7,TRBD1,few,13,TGTGCCAGCGAGAAGGACAGGGGGTACGAGCAGTACTTC,CASEKDRGYEQYF
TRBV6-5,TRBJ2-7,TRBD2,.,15,TGTGCCAGCAGTTACTCAGCGGGAGGGGCCTACGAGCAGTACTTC,CASSYSAGGAYEQYF
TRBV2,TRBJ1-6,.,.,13,TGTGCCAGCAGTGATGTCCGGGACTCGCCCCTCCACTTT,CASSDVRDSPLHF
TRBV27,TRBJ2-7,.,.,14,TGTGCCAGCAGTTTAAACGCGGTATGGGACGAGCAGTACTTC,CASSLNAVWDEQYF
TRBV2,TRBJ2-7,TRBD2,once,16,TGTGCCTCCAGCAGCGTCCCACTAGCGGCAACCTACGAGCAGTACTTC,CASSSVPLAATYEQYF
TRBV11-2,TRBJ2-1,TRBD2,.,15,TGTGCCAGCAGCTCAAGCGGGGGGGCTTACAATGAGCAGTTCTTC,CASSSSGGAYNEQFF
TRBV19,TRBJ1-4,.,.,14,TGTGCCAGTAGGACGACTGCGACTAATGAAAAACTGTTTTTT,CASRTTATNEKLFF
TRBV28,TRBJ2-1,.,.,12,TGTGCCAGCAGTTTAGCTCGGGACTTGCAGTTCTTC,CASSLARDLQFF
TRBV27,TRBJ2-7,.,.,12,TGTGCCAGCAGTTTTACAGGGTACGAGCAGTACTTC,CASSFTGYEQYF
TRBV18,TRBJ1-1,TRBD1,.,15,TGTGCCAGCTCACCGGGACAGCTCCAAAACACTGAAGCTTTCTTT,CASSPGQLQNTEAFF
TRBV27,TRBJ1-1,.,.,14,TGTGCCAGCAGTTTCCGTATAGGGGACACTGAAGCTTTCTTT,CASSFRIGDTEAFF
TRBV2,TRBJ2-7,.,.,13,TGTGCCCCCCGGGGCACCCTGACAGGCGAGCAGTACTTC,CAPRGTLTGEQYF
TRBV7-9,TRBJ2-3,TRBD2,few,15,TGTGCCAGCAGCCACTTAGCGGGGGGCACAGATACGCAGTATTTT,CASSHLAGGTDTQYF
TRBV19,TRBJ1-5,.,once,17,TGTGCCAGTACCACTTCATTGGACTCTTATAGCAATCAGCCCCAGCATTTT,CASTTSLDSYSNQPQHF
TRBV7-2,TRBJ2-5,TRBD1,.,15,TGTGCCAGCAGCTTCCTCAGGGGGCCGGTGGAGACCCAGTACTTC,CASSFLRGPVETQYF
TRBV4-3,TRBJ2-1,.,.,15,TGCGCCAGCAGCCTAAGCCAGGACAACTACAATGAGCAGTTCTTC,CASSLSQDNYNEQFF
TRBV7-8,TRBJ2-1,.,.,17,TGTGCCAGCAGCTGGGCCTCTGGTCACAGCTCCTACAATGAGCAGTTCTTC,CASSWASGHSSYNEQFF
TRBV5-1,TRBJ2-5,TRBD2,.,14,TGCGCCAGCAGCTTGGGACTAGCTCGCGAGACCCAGTACTTC,CASSLGLARETQYF